This entry concerns a single T cell receptor beta chain. The antigen is not known. The entry originates in a study of cytomegalovirus exposure and HLA in healthy donors. Whole-study findings and limits: The study found most TCR sequences rare, yet found some public TCRs in many donors. Cytomegalovirus-associated status was assigned to about 160 TCR beta chains.

Both 60 Vbeta primers and 13 Jbeta primers went into the PCR. TCRdb keeps only in-frame clones here, not all; method: immunoSEQ multiplex PCR. The data hold 180,000 or so clones, with over 60% observed a single time. This TCR was recovered from a man in his fifties in good health and CMV-seropositive. The sequencing input was PBMCs.

The CDR3 nucleotides are TGTGCCAGCAAATCGAGTACAGGGAACTATGGCTACACCTTC. This translates into CASKSSTGNYGYTF. V gene TRBV28 combines with J gene TRBJ1-2, with a tentative D call TRBD1 (6 bases). V was shortened by 7 bases and J by 2 bases, with 14 bases between the two germline ends. This CDR3 contains 14 residues. Germline V CDR1 and CDR2: MDHEN, SYDVKM.